Ten or more counts support the clone carrying this T cell receptor (beta chain). TCRdb reanalysed the RT-PCR reads using MiXCR and keeps one entry per CDR3 protein. The data contain about 700,000 distinct CDR3 sequences, 12% to 15% of them singletons. The CDR3 length is 12 residues. The V gene's germline CDR1 is SQVTM and CDR2 ANQGSEA. V lost 8 bases, J lost 4 bases, and 14 bases lay in between. This sequence was found in a female donor in good health, serving as a healthy control. Sequenced input: memory CD4+ T cells from blood. The V call is TRBV29-1, the J call TRBJ1-1; TRBD1 is a possible D gene (5 bases). For the CDR3, the DNA is TGCAGCTCGATCTGGGGGGGCACTGAAGCTTTCTTT. This gives the protein CSSIWGGTEAFF.